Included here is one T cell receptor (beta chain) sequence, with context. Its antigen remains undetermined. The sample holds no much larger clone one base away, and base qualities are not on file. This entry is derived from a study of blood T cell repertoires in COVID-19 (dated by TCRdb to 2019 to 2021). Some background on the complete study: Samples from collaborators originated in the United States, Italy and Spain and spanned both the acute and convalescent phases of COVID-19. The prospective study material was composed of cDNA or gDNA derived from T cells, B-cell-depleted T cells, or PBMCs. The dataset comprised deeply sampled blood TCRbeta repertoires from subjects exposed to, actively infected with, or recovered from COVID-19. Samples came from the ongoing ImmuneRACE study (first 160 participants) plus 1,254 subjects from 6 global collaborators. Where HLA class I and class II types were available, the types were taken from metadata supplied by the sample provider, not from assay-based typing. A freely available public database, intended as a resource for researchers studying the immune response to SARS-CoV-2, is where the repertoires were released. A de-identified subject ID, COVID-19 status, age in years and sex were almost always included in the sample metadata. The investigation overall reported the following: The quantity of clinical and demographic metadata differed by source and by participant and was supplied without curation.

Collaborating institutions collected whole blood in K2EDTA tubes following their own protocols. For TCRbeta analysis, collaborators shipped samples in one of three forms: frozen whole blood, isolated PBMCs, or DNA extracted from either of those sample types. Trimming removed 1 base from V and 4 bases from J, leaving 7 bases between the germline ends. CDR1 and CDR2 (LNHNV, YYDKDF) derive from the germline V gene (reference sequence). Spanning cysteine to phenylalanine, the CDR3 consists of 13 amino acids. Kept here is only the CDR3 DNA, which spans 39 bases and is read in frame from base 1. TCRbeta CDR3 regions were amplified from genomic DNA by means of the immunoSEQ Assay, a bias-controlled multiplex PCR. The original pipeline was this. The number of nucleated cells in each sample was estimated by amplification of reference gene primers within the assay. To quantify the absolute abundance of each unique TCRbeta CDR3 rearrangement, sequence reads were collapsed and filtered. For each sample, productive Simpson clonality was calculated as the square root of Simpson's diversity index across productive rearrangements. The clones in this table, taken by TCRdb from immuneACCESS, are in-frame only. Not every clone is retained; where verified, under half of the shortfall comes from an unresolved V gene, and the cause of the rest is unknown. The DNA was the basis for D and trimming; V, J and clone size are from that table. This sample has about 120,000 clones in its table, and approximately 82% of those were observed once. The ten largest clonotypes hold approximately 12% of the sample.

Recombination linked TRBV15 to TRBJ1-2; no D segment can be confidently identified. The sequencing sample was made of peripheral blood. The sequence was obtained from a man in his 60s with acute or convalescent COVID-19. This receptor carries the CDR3 CATSRARGYGYTF. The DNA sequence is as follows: TGTGCCACCAGCAGAGCCCGGGGCTATGGCTACACCTTC.